In this sample, the clone carrying this T cell receptor (beta chain) turned up many times. This record belongs to a study of T cells after yellow fever vaccination. MiXCR, run by TCRdb on the 5' RACE reads, gives a single entry per CDR3 protein. There are fewer than 20,000 distinct CDR3 sequences in the sample; about 4.1% occur only once, and roughly 0.37% lies in the top ten. CDR3 length: 12 amino acids. V lost 5 bases and J 7 bases, leaving 11 bases between the germline ends. Germline CDR1 and CDR2: SEHNR and FQNEAQ (reference sequence). Here the sequenced sample was PBMCs, either bulk or a sorted T-cell subset (CD4+, CD8+, memory, or dextramer-sorted; not recorded which), taken 15 days after the yellow fever booster vaccination. This sequence originates from a young man who received the YFV17D yellow fever vaccine. The chain recombines TRBV7-9 with TRBJ2-5; D is perhaps TRBD1 (5 bases). The CDR3 coding sequence is TGTGCCAGCAGCCGCCCTCAGGGGACCCAGTACTTC. Amino acids: CASSRPQGTQYF.